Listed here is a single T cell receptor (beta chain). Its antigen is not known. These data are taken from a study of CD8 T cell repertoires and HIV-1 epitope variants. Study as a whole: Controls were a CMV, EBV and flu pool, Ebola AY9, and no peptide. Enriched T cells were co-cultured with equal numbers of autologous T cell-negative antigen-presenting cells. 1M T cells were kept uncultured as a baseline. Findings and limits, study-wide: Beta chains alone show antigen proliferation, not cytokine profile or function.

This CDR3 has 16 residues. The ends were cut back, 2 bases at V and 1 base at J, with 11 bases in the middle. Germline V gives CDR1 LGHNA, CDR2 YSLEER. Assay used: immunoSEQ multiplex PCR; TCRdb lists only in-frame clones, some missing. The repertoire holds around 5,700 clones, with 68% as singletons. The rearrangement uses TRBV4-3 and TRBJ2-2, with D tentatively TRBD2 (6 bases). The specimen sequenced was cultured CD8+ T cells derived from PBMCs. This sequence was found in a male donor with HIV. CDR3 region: CASSQSTSRNTGELFF. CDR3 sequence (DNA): TGCGCCAGCAGCCAAAGTACTAGCAGGAACACCGGGGAGCTGTTTTTT.